The clone carrying this T cell receptor beta chain was picked up many times. The target antigen is unknown. This record comes from a study of molecular identifiers for immune sequencing clone quantification. Via MiXCR, TCRdb re-called the PCR reads, giving one row per CDR3 protein. The sample has around 460,000 distinct CDR3 sequences; roughly 23% are singletons. Regarding the study as a whole: Spiked Jurkat TCR RNA equal to one cell could reportedly be picked out among 900,000 to 1,000,000 naive cells. The share of molecules held by clones above 20 RNA copies was over 97% in effector cells and under 1% in naive cells.

The V gene lost 3 bases and the J gene lost 4 bases, with 10 bases spanning the gap. Germline V gene lookup returns CDR1 LNHDA and CDR2 SQIVND (reference sequence). The CDR3 length is 15 residues. V usage is TRBV19 and J usage is TRBJ2-6; no reliable D call. Material: naive CD8+ T cells from blood, with Jurkat cell RNA spiked in. Subset specified: FACS-sorted CD8+CD4-CCR7+CD45RA+ naive T cells. This clonotype originated in a human donor in good health. Some libraries in this study had Jurkat cell RNA spiked in. This CDR3 reads CASSMSTRGANVLTF. The CDR3 coding sequence is TGTGCCAGTAGTATGTCTACACGGGGGGCCAACGTCCTGACTTTC. Complete variable domain (other parts from reference TRBV19 and TRBJ2-6): DGGITQSPKYLFRKEGQNVTLSCEQNLNHDAMYWYRQDPGQGLRLIYYSQIVNDFQKGDIAEGYSVSREKKESFPLTVTSAQKNPTAFYLCASSMSTRGANVLTFGAGSRLTVL.